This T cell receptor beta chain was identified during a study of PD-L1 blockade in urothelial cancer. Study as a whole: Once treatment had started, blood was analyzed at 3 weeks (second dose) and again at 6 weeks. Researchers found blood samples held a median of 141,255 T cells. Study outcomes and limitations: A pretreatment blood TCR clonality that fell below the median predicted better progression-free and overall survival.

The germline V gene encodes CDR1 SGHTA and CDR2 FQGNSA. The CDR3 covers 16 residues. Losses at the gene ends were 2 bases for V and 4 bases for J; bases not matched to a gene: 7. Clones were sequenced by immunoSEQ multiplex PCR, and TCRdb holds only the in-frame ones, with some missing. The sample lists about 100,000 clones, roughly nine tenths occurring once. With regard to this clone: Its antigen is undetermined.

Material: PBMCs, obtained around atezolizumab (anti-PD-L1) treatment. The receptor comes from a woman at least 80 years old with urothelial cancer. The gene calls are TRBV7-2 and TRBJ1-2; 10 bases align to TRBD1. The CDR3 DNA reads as TGTGCCAGCAGCTTATTGGGGACAGGGGCTTCCTATGGCTACACCTTC. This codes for CASSLLGTGASYGYTF.